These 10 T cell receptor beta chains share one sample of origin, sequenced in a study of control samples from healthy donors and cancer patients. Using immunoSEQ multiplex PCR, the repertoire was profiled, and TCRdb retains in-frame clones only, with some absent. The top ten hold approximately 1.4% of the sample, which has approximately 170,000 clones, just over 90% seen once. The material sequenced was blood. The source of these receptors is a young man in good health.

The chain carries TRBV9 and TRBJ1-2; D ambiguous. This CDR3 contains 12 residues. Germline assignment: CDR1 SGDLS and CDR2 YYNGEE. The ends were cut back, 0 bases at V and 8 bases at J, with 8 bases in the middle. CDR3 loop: CASSVGKGGYTF. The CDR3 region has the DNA TGTGCCAGCAGCGTAGGGAAGGGAGGCTACACCTTC.

The CDR3 loop reads CASSLPGTGLREQFF. The CDR3 DNA is TGTGCCAGCAGCTTACCCGGGACAGGGCTACGTGAGCAGTTCTTC. This rearrangement joins TRBV7-2 to TRBJ2-1; 9 positions match TRBD1. With 2 bases clipped from V and 9 bases from J, the junction kept 8 bases outside the gene matches. The CDR3 spans 15 residues. Germline V gives CDR1 SGHTA, CDR2 FQGNSA.

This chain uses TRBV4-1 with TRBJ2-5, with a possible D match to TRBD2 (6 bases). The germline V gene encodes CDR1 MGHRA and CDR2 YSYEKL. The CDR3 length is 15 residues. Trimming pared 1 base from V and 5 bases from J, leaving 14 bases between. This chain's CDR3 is CASSQVKAGSETQYF. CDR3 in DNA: TGCGCCAGCAGCCAAGTCAAGGCCGGGAGCGAGACCCAGTACTTC.

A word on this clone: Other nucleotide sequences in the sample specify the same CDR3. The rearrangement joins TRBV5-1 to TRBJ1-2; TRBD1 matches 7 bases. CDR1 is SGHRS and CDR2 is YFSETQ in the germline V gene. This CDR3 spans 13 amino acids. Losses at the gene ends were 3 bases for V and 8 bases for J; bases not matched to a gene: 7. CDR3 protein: CASSWKGGAGYTF. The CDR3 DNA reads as TGCGCCAGCAGCTGGAAAGGGGGCGCGGGCTACACCTTC.

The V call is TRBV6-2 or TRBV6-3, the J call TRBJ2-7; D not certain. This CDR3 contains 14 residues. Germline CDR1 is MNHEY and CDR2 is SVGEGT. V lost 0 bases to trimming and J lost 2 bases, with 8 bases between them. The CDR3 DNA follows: TGTGCCAGCAGTTACTCCTACGTGACCTACGAGCAGTACTTC. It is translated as CASSYSYVTYEQYF.

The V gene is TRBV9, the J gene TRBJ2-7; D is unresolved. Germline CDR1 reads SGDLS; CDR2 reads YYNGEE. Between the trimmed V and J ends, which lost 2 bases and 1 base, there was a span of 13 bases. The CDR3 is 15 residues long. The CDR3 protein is CASSVGQQPSYEQYF. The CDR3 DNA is TGTGCCAGCAGCGTCGGGCAGCAGCCTTCCTACGAGCAGTACTTC.

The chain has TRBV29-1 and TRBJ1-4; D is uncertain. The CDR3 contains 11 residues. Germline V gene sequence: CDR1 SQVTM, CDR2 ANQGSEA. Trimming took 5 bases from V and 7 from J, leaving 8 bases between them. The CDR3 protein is CSVSLGEKLFF. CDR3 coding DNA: TGCAGCGTTAGTTTAGGTGAAAAACTGTTTTTT.

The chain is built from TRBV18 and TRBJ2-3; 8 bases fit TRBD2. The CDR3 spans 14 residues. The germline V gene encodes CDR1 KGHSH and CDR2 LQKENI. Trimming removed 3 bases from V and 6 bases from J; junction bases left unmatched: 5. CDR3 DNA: TGTGCCAGCTCACCGGTCGGGAGGGACGATACGCAGTATTTT. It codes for CASSPVGRDDTQYF.

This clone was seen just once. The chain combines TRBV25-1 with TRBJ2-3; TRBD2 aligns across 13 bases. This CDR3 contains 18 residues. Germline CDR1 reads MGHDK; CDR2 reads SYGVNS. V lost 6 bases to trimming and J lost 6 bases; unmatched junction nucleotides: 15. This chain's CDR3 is CASRDGLAGAGPHDTQYF. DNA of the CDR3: TGTGCCAGCAGGGACGGACTAGCGGGAGCAGGGCCGCACGATACGCAGTATTTT.

CDR3 DNA: TGCAGCGTTGGGGTCTCGAACACTGAAGCTTTCTTT. This codes for CSVGVSNTEAFF. The rearrangement links TRBV29-1 to TRBJ1-1; D not resolved. Trimming cost V 4 bases and J 1 base, with 7 bases left between them. CDR3 length equals 12 residues. CDR1 and CDR2 (germline): SQVTM, ANQGSEA.